The 13 T cell receptor beta chains below all came from one sample that was sequenced in a study of blood T cell repertoires in COVID-19 (dated by TCRdb to 2018 to 2020). Receptors were amplified or captured by the immunoSEQ multiplex PCR assay. Entries here come from immuneACCESS through TCRdb and include only in-frame sequences with V and J called. Some clones fail to appear in such tables; in the studies checked, an unresolved V gene covers under half of the shortfall, and the cause of the remainder is unknown. This sample is represented by more than 95,000 clones; nearly 90% of them were singletons. The top ten hold approximately 3% of the sample. Sequencing used peripheral blood. These receptor sequences come from a man between 50 and 59 years old in a cohort sampled during active COVID-19.

This chain joins TRBV5-8 and TRBJ2-7; TRBD2 matches 7 bases. Germline V gives CDR1 SGHTS, CDR2 YDEGEE. J lost 6 bases, V lost 7 bases, and 13 bases had no gene match. The CDR3 has 14 residues. The CDR3 nucleotides read TGTGCCAGCGCGCGGCGGAGCGGACTAGGCGAGCAGTACTTC. It yields the protein CASARRSGLGEQYF.

This clone showed up just a few times. The chain combines TRBV18 with TRBJ1-1, with D unresolved. V was shortened by 2 bases and J by 4 bases, with 17 bases between the two germline ends. Germline V lookup: CDR1 KGHSH, CDR2 LQKENI. This CDR3 contains 16 residues. CDR3 bases: TGTGCCAGCTCACCATGGATGGCCGGGGAGGCCACTGAAGCTTTCTTT. It codes for CASSPWMAGEATEAFF.

The CDR3 DNA follows: TGTGCCAGCAGTCACGGGGAGGGAGGCTACACCTTC. Its protein product is CASSHGEGGYTF. V gene TRBV6-5 combines with J gene TRBJ1-2; D uncertain. The CDR3 consists of 12 residues. V shed 5 bases and J shed 8 bases, with 12 bases lying between them. Germline V CDR1 and CDR2: MNHEY, SVGAGI.

The chain couples TRBV28 to TRBJ2-7; no clear D. The CDR3 runs to 14 residues. Germline values: CDR1 MDHEN, CDR2 SYDVKM. The ends were cut back, 5 bases at V and 4 bases at J, with 15 bases in the middle. The chain's CDR3 is CASSPPTRFYEQYV. The CDR3 nucleotides are TGTGCCAGCAGTCCCCCGACAAGATTTTACGAGCAGTACGTC.

V and J are TRBV11-2 and TRBJ2-1, with D maybe TRBD2 (6 bases). Deletions cut 7 bases from V and 9 bases from J, with 13 bases between. Germline V gene data show CDR1 as SGHAT and CDR2 as FQNNGV. The CDR3 consists of 12 residues. The CDR3 bases are TGTGCCAGCACCTCCGGAGGGGCTGAGCAGTTCTTC. Protein: CASTSGGAEQFF.

The genes are TRBV14 and TRBJ1-2, with D uncertain. The length of the CDR3 is 15 residues. The V gene's germline CDR1 is SGHDN and CDR2 FVKESK. Trimming left V 4 bases short and J 3 bases short, with 15 bases between. The CDR3 DNA reads TGTGCCAGCAGCCGAGGCGGGCGGGGAGACTATGGCTACACCTTC. Protein product: CASSRGGRGDYGYTF.

The chain combines TRBV2 with TRBJ1-5; 7 nucleotides agree with TRBD1. Trimming took 6 bases from V and 4 from J; bases not matched to a gene: 3. This CDR3 is built from 13 residues. Per germline, CDR1 SNHLY and CDR2 FYNNEI. Written as DNA, the CDR3 is TGTGCCAGCAGGGGACAGAGTAATCAGCCCCAGCATTTT. Translated: CASRGQSNQPQHF.

This chain links TRBV7-9 with TRBJ1-6; a possible D gene is TRBD1 (6 bases). This CDR3 is built from 14 residues. The germline gives CDR1 SEHNR, CDR2 FQNEAQ (reference sequence). The V gene lost 4 bases and the J gene lost 9 bases, with 13 bases spanning the gap. The CDR3 sequence: CASSYDTGTSPLHF. The CDR3 DNA follows: TGTGCCAGCAGCTATGACACAGGGACTTCACCCCTCCACTTT.

This chain links TRBV29-1 with TRBJ2-7; 9 nucleotides line up with TRBD1. The CDR3 loop spans 12 amino acids. V was pared by 2 bases and J by 10 bases, with 6 bases of the junction left unmatched. Germline values: CDR1 SQVTM, CDR2 ANQGSEA. CDR3 sequence reads: CSVEPGQGFQYV. The CDR3 DNA is TGCAGCGTTGAACCCGGACAGGGGTTCCAGTACGTC.

This rearrangement joins TRBV5-1 to TRBJ1-6; possibly TRBD1 for D (5 bases). CDR3 length: 15 amino acids. The V gene's germline CDR1 is SGHRS and CDR2 YFSETQ. With 2 bases removed from V and 8 bases from J, the gap between germline ends came to 14 bases. Here the CDR3 DNA reads TGCGCCAGCAGCTTTGGACCTGAAGGGGATTCACCCCTCCACTTT. It is translated as CASSFGPEGDSPLHF. The full variable domain, rest sourced from reference TRBV5-1 and TRBJ1-6, is KAGVTQTPRYLIKTRGQQVTLSCSPISGHRSVSWYQQTPGQGLQFLFEYFSETQRNKGNFPGRFSGRQFSNSRSEMNVSTLELGDSALYLCASSFGPEGDSPLHFGNGTRLTVT.

The chain recombines TRBV28 with TRBJ1-2, with D possibly being TRBD1 (5 bases). Germline CDR1 MDHEN, CDR2 SYDVKM. V lost 4 bases and J 0 bases, leaving 15 bases between the germline ends. The CDR3 runs to 16 residues. The CDR3 region has the DNA TGTGCCAGCAGTTACCACCCGACAGAGGCTAACTATGGCTACACCTTC. Its translation is CASSYHPTEANYGYTF.

The chain uses TRBV6-5 and TRBJ1-1, with a tentative D call TRBD1 (6 bases). CDR3 length equals 13 residues. Looked up from germline, CDR1 is MNHEY and CDR2 is SVGAGI. The CDR3 region is CATVEGVNTEAFF. In DNA, the CDR3 is TGTGCGACGGTCGAGGGGGTAAACACTGAAGCTTTCTTT.

As to this clone: One end of the junction is discordant with germline, which a read error may explain. The chain combines TRBV7-7 with TRBJ1-3; D possibly corresponds to TRBD1 (5 bases). Germline CDR1 reads SSHAT; CDR2 reads FNYEAQ (reference sequence). There are 14 residues in the CDR3. CDR3 sequence reads: CASSMTDSGNTIYF. The CDR3 nucleotides are TGTGCTAGCAGCATGACAGACTCTGGAAACACCATATATTTT.